Given below is one T cell receptor beta chain in context. Its target is not known. Trimming stripped 3 bases from V and 8 bases from J, with 11 bases between. This CDR3 has 13 residues. Germline loops: CDR1 DFQATT, CDR2 SNEGSKA (reference sequence). The sample comes from a study of post-analysis software for immune sequencing data. Overall study: Recorded subtypes: relapsing-remitting, secondary progressive, progressive-relapsing; some patients unannotated.

Incorporated into the TCR beta cDNA libraries were unique molecular identifiers, which served to reduce PCR and sequencing biases. From roughly 1 to 10 million T cells, 500,000 or so cDNA molecules were obtained. TCRdb independently ran MiXCR on the PCR reads; one entry per CDR3 protein. The table lists about half a million distinct CDR3 sequences, approximately 31% of them singletons. Study-level results: By F measure, strong co-clustering occurred among samples prepared in the same batch. Comparison of patients with controls showed five TRBV segments more frequent in patients, TRBV5-6, TRBV5-1 and TRBV20-1 among them. People with multiple sclerosis had a significantly lower normalized Chao1 diversity than controls did.

The receptor comes from a girl aged 2-17 years with multiple sclerosis. Sequenced: blood. The gene calls are TRBV20-1 and TRBJ1-6; D might be TRBD1 (5 bases). CDR3 protein: CSASQGVDSPLHF. In DNA form, the CDR3 reads TGCAGTGCTAGTCAGGGAGTGGATTCACCCCTCCACTTT.